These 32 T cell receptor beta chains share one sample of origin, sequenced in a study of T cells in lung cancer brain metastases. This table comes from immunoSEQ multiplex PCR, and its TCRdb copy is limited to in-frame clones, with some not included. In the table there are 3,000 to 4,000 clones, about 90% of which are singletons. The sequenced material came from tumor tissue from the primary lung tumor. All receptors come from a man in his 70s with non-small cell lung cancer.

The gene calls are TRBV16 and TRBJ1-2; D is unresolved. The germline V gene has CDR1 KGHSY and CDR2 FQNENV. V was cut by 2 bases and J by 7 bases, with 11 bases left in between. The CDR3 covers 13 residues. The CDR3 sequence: CASSQGLGAGYTF. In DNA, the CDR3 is TGTGCCAGCAGCCAAGGGCTCGGTGCTGGCTACACCTTC. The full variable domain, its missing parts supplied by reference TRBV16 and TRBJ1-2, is GEEVAQTPKHLVRGEGQKAKLYCAPIKGHSYVFWYQQVLKNEFKFLISFQNENVFDETGMPKERFSAKCLPNSPCSLEIQATKLEDSAVYFCASSQGLGAGYTFGSGTRLTVV.

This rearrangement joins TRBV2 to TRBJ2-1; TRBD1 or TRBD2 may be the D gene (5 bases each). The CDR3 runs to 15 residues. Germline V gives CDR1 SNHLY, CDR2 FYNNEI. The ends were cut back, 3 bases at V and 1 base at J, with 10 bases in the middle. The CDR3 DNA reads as TGTGCCAGCAGTGAGAGTGGGGGATCCTACAATGAGCAGTTCTTC. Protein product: CASSESGGSYNEQFF.

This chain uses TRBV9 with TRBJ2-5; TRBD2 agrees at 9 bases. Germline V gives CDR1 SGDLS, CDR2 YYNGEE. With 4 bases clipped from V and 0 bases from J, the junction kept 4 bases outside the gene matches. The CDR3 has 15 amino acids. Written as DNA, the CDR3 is TGTGCCAGCAGCCACGGGACTAGCAACCAAGAGACCCAGTACTTC. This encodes CASSHGTSNQETQYF.

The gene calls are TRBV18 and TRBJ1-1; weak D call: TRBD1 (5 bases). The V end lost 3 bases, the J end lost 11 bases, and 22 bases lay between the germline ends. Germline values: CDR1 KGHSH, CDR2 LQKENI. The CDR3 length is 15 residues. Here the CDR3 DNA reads TGTGCCAGCTCACCGGAAGGGAGGGGCGCCCAAAGGGCTTTCTTT. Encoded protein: CASSPEGRGAQRAFF.

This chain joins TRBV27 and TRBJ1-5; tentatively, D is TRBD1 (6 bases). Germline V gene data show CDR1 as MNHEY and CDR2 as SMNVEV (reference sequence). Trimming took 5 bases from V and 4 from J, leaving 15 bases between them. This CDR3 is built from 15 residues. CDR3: CASSPQGLGNQPQHF. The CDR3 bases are TGTGCCAGCAGTCCACAGGGCCTTGGGAATCAGCCCCAGCATTTT.

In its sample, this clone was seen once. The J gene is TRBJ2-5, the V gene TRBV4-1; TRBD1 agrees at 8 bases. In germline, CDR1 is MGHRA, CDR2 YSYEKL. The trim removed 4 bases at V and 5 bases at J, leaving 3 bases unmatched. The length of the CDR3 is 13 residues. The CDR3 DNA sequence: TGCGCCAGCAGCCCACCAGGGGGCGAGACCCAGTACTTC. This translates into CASSPPGGETQYF.

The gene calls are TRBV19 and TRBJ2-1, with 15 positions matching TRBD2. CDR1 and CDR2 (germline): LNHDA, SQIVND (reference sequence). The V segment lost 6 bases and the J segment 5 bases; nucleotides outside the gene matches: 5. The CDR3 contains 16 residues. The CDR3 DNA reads TGTGCCAGTAGGGGACTAGCGGGAGGCTGGAACAATGAGCAGTTCTTC. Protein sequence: CASRGLAGGWNNEQFF.

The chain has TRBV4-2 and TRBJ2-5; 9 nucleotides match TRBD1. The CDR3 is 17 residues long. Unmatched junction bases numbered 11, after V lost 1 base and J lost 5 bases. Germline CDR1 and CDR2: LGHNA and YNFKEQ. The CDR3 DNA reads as TGTGCCAGCAGCCAAGGGACGTCAGGGACAGGGATCGAGACCCAGTACTTC. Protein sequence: CASSQGTSGTGIETQYF.

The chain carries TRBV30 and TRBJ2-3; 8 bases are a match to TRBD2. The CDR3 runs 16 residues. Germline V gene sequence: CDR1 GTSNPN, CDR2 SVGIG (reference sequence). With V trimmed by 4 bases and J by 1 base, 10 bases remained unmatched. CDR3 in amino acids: CAWNDEAGGGTDTQYF. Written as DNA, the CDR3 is TGTGCCTGGAACGATGAGGCGGGAGGCGGCACAGATACGCAGTATTTT.

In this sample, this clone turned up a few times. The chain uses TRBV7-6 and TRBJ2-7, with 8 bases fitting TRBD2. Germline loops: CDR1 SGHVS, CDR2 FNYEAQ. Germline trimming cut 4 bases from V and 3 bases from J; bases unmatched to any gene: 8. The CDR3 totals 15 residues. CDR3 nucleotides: TGTGCCAGCAGCTCTCGGGCTAGCGGGTACTACGAGCAGTACTTC. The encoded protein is CASSSRASGYYEQYF.

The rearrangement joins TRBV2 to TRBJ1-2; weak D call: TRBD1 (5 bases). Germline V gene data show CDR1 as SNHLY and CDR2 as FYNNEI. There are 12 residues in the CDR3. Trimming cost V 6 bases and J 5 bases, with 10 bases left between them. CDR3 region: CASSRDGYGYTF. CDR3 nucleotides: TGTGCCAGCAGCAGGGACGGTTATGGCTACACCTTC.

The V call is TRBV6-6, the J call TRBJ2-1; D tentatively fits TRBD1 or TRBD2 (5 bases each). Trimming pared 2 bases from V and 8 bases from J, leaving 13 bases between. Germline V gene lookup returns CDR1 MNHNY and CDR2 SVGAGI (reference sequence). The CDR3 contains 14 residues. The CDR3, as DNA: TGTGCCAGCAGTTACGATGGGGGTAAAGATGAGCAGTTCTTC. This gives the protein CASSYDGGKDEQFF.

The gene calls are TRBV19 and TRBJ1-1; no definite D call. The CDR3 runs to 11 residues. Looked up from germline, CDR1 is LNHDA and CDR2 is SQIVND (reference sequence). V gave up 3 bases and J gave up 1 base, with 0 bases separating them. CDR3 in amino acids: CASSMNTEAFF. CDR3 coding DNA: TGTGCCAGTAGTATGAACACTGAAGCTTTCTTT.

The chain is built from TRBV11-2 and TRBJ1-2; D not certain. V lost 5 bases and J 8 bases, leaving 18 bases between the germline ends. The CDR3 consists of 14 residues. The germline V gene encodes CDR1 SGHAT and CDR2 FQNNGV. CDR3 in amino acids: CASSPQTDGRGYTF. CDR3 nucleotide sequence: TGTGCCAGCAGCCCTCAGACCGACGGGAGGGGCTACACCTTC.

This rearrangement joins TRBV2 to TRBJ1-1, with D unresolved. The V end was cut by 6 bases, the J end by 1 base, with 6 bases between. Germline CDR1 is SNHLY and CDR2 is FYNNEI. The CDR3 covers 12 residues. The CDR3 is CASRVSNTEAFF. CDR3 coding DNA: TGTGCCAGCAGGGTCTCGAACACTGAAGCTTTCTTT.

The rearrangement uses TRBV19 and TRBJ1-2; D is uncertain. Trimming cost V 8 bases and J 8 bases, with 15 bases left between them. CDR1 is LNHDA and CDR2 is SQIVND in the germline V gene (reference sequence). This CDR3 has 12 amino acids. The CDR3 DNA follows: TGTGCCAGTTCCTGGGCCGGCGGGGGCTACACCTTC. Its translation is CASSWAGGGYTF.

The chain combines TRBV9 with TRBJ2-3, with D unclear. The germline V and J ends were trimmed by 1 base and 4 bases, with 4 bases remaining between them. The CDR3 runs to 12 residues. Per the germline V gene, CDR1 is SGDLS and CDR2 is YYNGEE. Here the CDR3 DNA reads TGTGCCAGCAGCGTAAACGCAGATACGCAGTATTTT. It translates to CASSVNADTQYF.

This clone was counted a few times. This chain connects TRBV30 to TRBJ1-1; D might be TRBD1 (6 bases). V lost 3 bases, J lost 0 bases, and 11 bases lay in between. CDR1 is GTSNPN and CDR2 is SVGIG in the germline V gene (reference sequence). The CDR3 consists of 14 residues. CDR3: CAWRWGQMNTEAFF. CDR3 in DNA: TGTGCCTGGAGATGGGGGCAAATGAACACTGAAGCTTTCTTT.

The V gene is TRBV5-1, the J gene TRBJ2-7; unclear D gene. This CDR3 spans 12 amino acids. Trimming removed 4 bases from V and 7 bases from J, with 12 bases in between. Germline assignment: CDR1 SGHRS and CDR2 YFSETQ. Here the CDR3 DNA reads TGCGCCAGCAGCCCGTCCCCGAATGAGCAGTACTTC. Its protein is CASSPSPNEQYF.

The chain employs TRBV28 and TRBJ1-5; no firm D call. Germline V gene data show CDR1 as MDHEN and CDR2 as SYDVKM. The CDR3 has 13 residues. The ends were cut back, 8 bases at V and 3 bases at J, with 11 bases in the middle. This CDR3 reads CASSSGYNQPQHF. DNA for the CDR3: TGTGCCAGCTCGTCGGGGTACAATCAGCCCCAGCATTTT.

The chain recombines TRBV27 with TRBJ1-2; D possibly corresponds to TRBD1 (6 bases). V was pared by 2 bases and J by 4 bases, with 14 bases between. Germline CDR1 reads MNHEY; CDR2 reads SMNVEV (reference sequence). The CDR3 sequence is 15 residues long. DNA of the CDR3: TGTGCCAGCAGTTTAGAGGGGTGGGGGGCCTATGGCTACACCTTC. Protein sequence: CASSLEGWGAYGYTF.

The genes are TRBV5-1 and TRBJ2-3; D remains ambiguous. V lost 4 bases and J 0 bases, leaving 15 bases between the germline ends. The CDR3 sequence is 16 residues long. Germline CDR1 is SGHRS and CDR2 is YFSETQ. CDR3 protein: CASSPMTGRSTDTQYF. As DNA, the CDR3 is TGCGCCAGCAGCCCTATGACGGGTCGGAGCACAGATACGCAGTATTTT.

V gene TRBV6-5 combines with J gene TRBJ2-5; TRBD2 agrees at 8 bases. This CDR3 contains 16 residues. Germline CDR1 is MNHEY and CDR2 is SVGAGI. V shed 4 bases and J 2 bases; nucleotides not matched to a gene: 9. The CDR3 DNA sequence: TGTGCCAGCAGTTCATCGGGGGGGGACTTTCAAGAGACCCAGTACTTC. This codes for CASSSSGGDFQETQYF.

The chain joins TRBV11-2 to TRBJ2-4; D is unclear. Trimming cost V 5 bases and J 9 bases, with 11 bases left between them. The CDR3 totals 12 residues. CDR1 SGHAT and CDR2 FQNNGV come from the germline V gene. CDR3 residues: CASSELVGIQYF. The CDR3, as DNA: TGTGCCAGCAGCGAACTCGTCGGCATTCAGTACTTC.

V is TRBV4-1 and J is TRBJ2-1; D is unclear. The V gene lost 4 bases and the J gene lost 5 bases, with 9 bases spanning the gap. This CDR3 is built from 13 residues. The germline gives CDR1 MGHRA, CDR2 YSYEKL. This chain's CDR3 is CASSRELHNEQFF. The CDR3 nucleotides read TGCGCCAGCAGCCGAGAACTCCACAATGAGCAGTTCTTC.

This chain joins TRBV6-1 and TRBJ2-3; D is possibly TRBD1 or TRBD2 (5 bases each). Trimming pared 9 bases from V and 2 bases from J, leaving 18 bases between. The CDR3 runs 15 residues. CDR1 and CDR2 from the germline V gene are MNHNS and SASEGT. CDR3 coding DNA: TGTGCCAGTTTCCGGGACGGAAGAAACACAGATACGCAGTATTTT. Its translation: CASFRDGRNTDTQYF.

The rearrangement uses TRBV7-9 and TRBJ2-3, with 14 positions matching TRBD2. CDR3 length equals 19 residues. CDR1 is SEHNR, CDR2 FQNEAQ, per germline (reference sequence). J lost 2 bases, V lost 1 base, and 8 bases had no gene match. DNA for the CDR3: TGTGCCAGCAGCTTAGGACTAGCGGGGGGGCCTGGGGTCACAGATACGCAGTATTTT. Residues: CASSLGLAGGPGVTDTQYF.

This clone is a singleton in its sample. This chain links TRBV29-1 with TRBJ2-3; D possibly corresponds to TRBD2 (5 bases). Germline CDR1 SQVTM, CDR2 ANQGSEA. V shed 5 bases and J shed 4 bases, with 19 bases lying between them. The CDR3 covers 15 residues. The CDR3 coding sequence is TGCAGCGTTACCTCGCGGGTCCGCGAAGCAGATACGCAGTATTTT. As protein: CSVTSRVREADTQYF.

CDR3 bases: TGTGCCAGCTCACCACCGGCAGGCTATAGCTCTGGGGCCAACGTCCTGACTTTC. Protein product: CASSPPAGYSSGANVLTF. The V and J genes are TRBV18 and TRBJ2-6, with D uncertain. The CDR3 is 18 residues long. Trimming removed 0 bases from V and 0 bases from J, with 12 bases in between. Germline values: CDR1 KGHSH, CDR2 LQKENI.

Here the CDR3 reads CASKGLGETQYF. As DNA, the CDR3 is TGTGCCAGCAAGGGGCTTGGGGAGACCCAGTACTTC. This rearrangement joins TRBV2 to TRBJ2-5; tentatively, D is TRBD1 (5 bases). The CDR3 has 12 residues. Trimming shortened V by 7 bases and J by 5 bases, and 11 bases separated the two germline ends. Per germline, CDR1 SNHLY and CDR2 FYNNEI.

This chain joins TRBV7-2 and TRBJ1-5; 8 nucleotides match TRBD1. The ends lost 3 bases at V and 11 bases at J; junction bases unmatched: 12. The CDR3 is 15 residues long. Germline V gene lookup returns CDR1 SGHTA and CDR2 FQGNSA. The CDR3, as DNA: TGTGCCAGCAGCTTGACAGGGGAGGGGTATCGCGCCCAGCATTTT. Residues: CASSLTGEGYRAQHF.

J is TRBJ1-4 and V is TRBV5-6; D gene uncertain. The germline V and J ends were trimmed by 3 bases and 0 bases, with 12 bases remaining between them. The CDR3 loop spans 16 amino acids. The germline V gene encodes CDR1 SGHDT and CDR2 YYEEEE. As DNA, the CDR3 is TGTGCCAGCAGCTGGACCCACTCCCCAACTAATGAAAAACTGTTTTTT. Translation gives CASSWTHSPTNEKLFF.